These 28 T cell receptor beta chains were all obtained from the same sample, sequenced in a study of blood T cell repertoires in COVID-19. Method: immunoSEQ multiplex PCR; TCRdb's copy keeps in-frame clones and lacks some. The data show about 130,000 clones, around 83% seen once. Sequenced input: peripheral blood. The receptors stem from a woman older than 75 with COVID-19, enrolled during active disease.

The V and J genes are TRBV6-1 and TRBJ2-7; D is ambiguous. The germline V gene encodes CDR1 MNHNS and CDR2 SASEGT. CDR3 length: 12 amino acids. Trimming left V 3 bases short and J 7 bases short, with 10 bases between. The CDR3 DNA reads as TGTGCCAGCAGTGAGACATTTGGTGAGCAGTACTTC. As protein: CASSETFGEQYF.

On this clone: Other nucleotide sequences from this sample produce the same CDR3. The rearrangement joins TRBV4-3 to TRBJ2-3; unclear D gene. Trimming pared 0 bases from V and 6 bases from J, leaving 7 bases between. The CDR3 contains 13 residues. Germline V gene sequence: CDR1 LGHNA, CDR2 YSLEER. For the CDR3, the DNA is TGCGCCAGCAGCCAAGATCCGAGGGATACGCAGTATTTT. Protein product: CASSQDPRDTQYF.

The rearrangement joins TRBV20-1 to TRBJ1-4; D is ambiguous. The CDR3 has 11 residues. V shed 2 bases and J shed 5 bases, with 3 bases lying between them. Germline CDR1 DFQATT, CDR2 SNEGSKA (reference sequence). In nucleotides, the CDR3 is TGCAGTGCTAGACTCAATGAAAAACTGTTTTTT. Translated: CSARLNEKLFF.

This clone was seen only once. The chain links TRBV10-3 to TRBJ2-6; no clear D gene. The V end was cut by 7 bases, the J end by 2 bases, with 9 bases between. The CDR3 is made up of 14 amino acids. The germline CDR1 and CDR2 sequences are ENHRY and SYGVKD. The CDR3 sequence: CAINSDPGANVLTF. CDR3 DNA: TGTGCCATCAACTCCGATCCTGGGGCCAACGTCCTGACTTTC.

This chain links TRBV7-6 with TRBJ1-1, with a possible D match to TRBD1 (5 bases). V lost 1 base and J 6 bases, leaving 12 bases between the germline ends. The CDR3 is 14 amino acids. Germline V lookup: CDR1 SGHVS, CDR2 FNYEAQ. The CDR3 protein is CASSLEISGSEAFF. The CDR3, as DNA: TGTGCCAGCAGCTTAGAAATTTCAGGGTCTGAAGCTTTCTTT.

This clone has just one count. In nucleotides, the CDR3 is TGTGCCAGTAGTCGTGACAGGGGGTCGGTCGAGCAGTACTTC. Its translation is CASSRDRGSVEQYF. The chain carries TRBV19 and TRBJ2-7; 9 bases map to TRBD1. The length of the CDR3 is 14 residues. CDR1 and CDR2 from the germline V gene are LNHDA and SQIVND (reference sequence). V was pared by 5 bases and J by 6 bases, with 8 bases of the junction left unmatched.

The chain uses TRBV5-5 and TRBJ2-3, with 7 bases identical to TRBD1. Germline loops: CDR1 SGHKS, CDR2 YYEKEE (reference sequence). Trimming took 2 bases from V and 0 from J; bases not matched to a gene: 12. CDR3 size: 18 residues. The CDR3 bases are TGTGCCAGCAGCTTAATGCGGCGGACAGGTATTAGCACAGATACGCAGTATTTT. This gives the protein CASSLMRRTGISTDTQYF.

This chain uses TRBV6-5 with TRBJ1-4; D remains unclear. CDR3 length equals 14 residues. Germline-derived CDR1 and CDR2 are MNHEY and SVGAGI. Trimming pared 6 bases from V and 3 bases from J, leaving 11 bases between. The DNA for the CDR3 is TGTGCCAGCAGCCTCGACACCTCTAATGAAAAACTGTTTTTT. Protein: CASSLDTSNEKLFF.

This sequence joins TRBV9 and TRBJ1-3, with TRBD1 matching over 8 bases. Germline V gene sequence: CDR1 SGDLS, CDR2 YYNGEE. The CDR3 loop spans 15 amino acids. V was clipped by 4 bases and J by 0 bases; unmatched bases: 3. The CDR3 reads CASSIGQGSGNTIYF. Written as DNA, the CDR3 is TGTGCCAGCAGCATAGGACAGGGCTCTGGAAACACCATATATTTT.

This clone was found a few times. The V call is TRBV27, the J call TRBJ2-7, with 14 bases matching TRBD2. The CDR3 consists of 15 residues. Germline V gives CDR1 MNHEY, CDR2 SMNVEV (reference sequence). V dropped 6 bases and J dropped 6; count of bases not matched to a gene: 7. The DNA of the CDR3 is TGTGCCAGCAGGCCACCGGGACTAGCGGGAGTCGAGCAGTACTTC. This translates into CASRPPGLAGVEQYF.

The chain is built from TRBV19 and TRBJ1-5; D is possibly TRBD1 (6 bases). The CDR3 runs 14 residues. V dropped 7 bases and J dropped 0 bases, with 10 bases sitting between them. CDR1 is LNHDA and CDR2 is SQIVND in the germline V gene (reference sequence). CDR3 loop: CASTDRSSNQPQHF. The CDR3 DNA reads TGTGCCAGTACCGACAGGAGTAGCAATCAGCCCCAGCATTTT.

The chain links TRBV2 to TRBJ2-2; TRBD2 might be the D (5 bases). The germline gives CDR1 SNHLY, CDR2 FYNNEI. Trimming removed 2 bases at V and 8 bases at J, with 9 bases between. The CDR3 runs 13 residues. CDR3 amino acids: CASSERGIGELFF. The CDR3 DNA sequence: TGTGCCAGCAGTGAACGGGGAATTGGGGAGCTGTTTTTT.

The chain carries TRBV28 and TRBJ2-5, with D perhaps matching TRBD2 (6 bases). Germline CDR1 reads MDHEN; CDR2 reads SYDVKM. The V gene lost 3 bases and the J gene lost 5 bases, with 16 bases spanning the gap. This CDR3 contains 15 residues. The CDR3 bases are TGTGCCAGCAGTTTTGATCCGGGGGTAGGGGAGACCCAGTACTTC. Its translation: CASSFDPGVGETQYF.

The genes are TRBV28 and TRBJ1-1; D perhaps matches TRBD1 (6 bases). CDR3 length: 16 amino acids. Trimming pared 4 bases from V and 5 bases from J, leaving 20 bases between. The germline V gene encodes CDR1 MDHEN and CDR2 SYDVKM. The CDR3 DNA follows: TGTGCCAGCAGTTATTCCGGGACACCGGGGAAAACTGAAGCTTTCTTT. Translating gives CASSYSGTPGKTEAFF.

This rearrangement joins TRBV5-1 to TRBJ1-4, with D possibly matching TRBD1 (6 bases). The CDR3 runs to 14 residues. V lost 0 bases and J 5 bases, leaving 8 bases between the germline ends. CDR1 is SGHRS, CDR2 YFSETQ, per germline. In nucleotides, the CDR3 is TGCGCCAGCAGCTTGGCAGGGGTGAATGAAAAACTGTTTTTT. Translated: CASSLAGVNEKLFF.

The chain employs TRBV11-2 and TRBJ2-3; TRBD2 matches at 7 bases. Losses at the gene ends were 5 bases for V and 6 bases for J; bases not matched to a gene: 8. The germline V gene has CDR1 SGHAT and CDR2 FQNNGV. This CDR3 contains 14 residues. This CDR3 is CASSGGSRDDTQYF. CDR3 coding DNA: TGTGCCAGCAGCGGCGGGAGTCGTGACGATACGCAGTATTTT.

The chain recombines TRBV5-1 with TRBJ2-7, with a possible D match to TRBD1 (6 bases). The CDR3 is 15 amino acids. Trimming left V 4 bases short and J 0 bases short, with 14 bases between. Per the germline V gene, CDR1 is SGHRS and CDR2 is YFSETQ. CDR3 coding DNA: TGCGCCAGCAGCCCGGGAACAGGGAGCTCCTACGAGCAGTACTTC. Translating gives CASSPGTGSSYEQYF.

V is TRBV9 and J is TRBJ2-7, with TRBD2 identical over 11 bases. The CDR3 is 15 amino acids. J gave up 1 base and V 3 bases, and 3 bases lay outside the gene matches. Germline CDR1 reads SGDLS; CDR2 reads YYNGEE. The DNA for the CDR3 is TGTGCCAGCAGCGAGGGACTAGCGGCATCCTACGAGCAGTACTTC. It encodes CASSEGLAASYEQYF.

In this sample, this clone turned up a few times. V and J are TRBV6-5 and TRBJ2-1; D gene ambiguous. Trimming took off 7 bases at V and 4 bases at J, with 14 bases between the two ends. CDR1 and CDR2 (germline): MNHEY, SVGAGI. This CDR3 contains 14 residues. CDR3 amino acids: CASKVDARYNEQFF. In DNA, the CDR3 is TGTGCCAGCAAAGTTGATGCACGGTACAATGAGCAGTTCTTC.

The J gene is TRBJ1-2, the V gene TRBV28; TRBD1 agrees at 10 bases. Germline values: CDR1 MDHEN, CDR2 SYDVKM. CDR3 size: 16 residues. The trim removed 5 bases at V and 4 bases at J, leaving 10 bases unmatched. The CDR3 DNA reads TGTGCCAGCAGTGAACCGGGACAGGGGAGGGGCTATGGCTACACCTTC. Its translation is CASSEPGQGRGYGYTF.

The rearrangement links TRBV7-3 to TRBJ2-3; 14 nucleotides agree with TRBD2. After removal of 5 bases from V and 9 bases from J, the junction contained 16 bases not matched to a gene. Germline assignment: CDR1 SGHTA and CDR2 FQGTGA. The CDR3 extends over 18 amino acids. CDR3 sequence (DNA): TGTGCCAGCAGCCGGGGGACTAGCGGGAGAGGAGACGTTGGGACGCAGTATTTT. This encodes CASSRGTSGRGDVGTQYF.

The V and J genes are TRBV3-1 (or the pseudogene TRBV3-2) and TRBJ2-7; maybe TRBD2 (6 bases). The V gene lost 4 bases and the J gene lost 4 bases, with 35 bases spanning the gap. The length of the CDR3 is 21 residues. The germline V gene has CDR1 LGHDT and CDR2 YNNKEL (reference sequence). CDR3 residues: CASSRRLWGTDVRGFRYEQYF. The CDR3 DNA is TGTGCCAGCAGCCGTCGTCTTTGGGGGACTGACGTGAGGGGCTTTAGGTACGAGCAGTACTTC.

The chain links TRBV21-1 to TRBJ2-7; TRBD1, the D gene given by the table, was not confirmed from the DNA. TRBV21-1 is a documented pseudogene. This CDR3 region has 16 residues. CDR3 protein: CASSQKGTGESYEQYF. Written as DNA, the CDR3 is TGTGCCAGCTCTCAGAAGGGGACAGGAGAATCCTACGAGCAGTACTTC.

The chain recombines TRBV4-3 with TRBJ2-1; 8 nucleotides line up with TRBD2. V trimming: 0 bases; J trimming: 6 bases; junction bases outside the gene matches: 7. This CDR3 contains 16 residues. Germline V CDR1 and CDR2: LGHNA, YSLEER. Written as DNA, the CDR3 is TGCGCCAGCAGCCAAGACTCCCGGACTAGCCGCAATGAGCAGTTCTTC. Protein product: CASSQDSRTSRNEQFF.

CDR3 nucleotides: TGCGCCAGCAGCTTGGAGGGGGCTGACTATGGCTACACCTTC. Its protein is CASSLEGADYGYTF. The V call is TRBV5-1, the J call TRBJ1-2; 7 bases align to TRBD1. V trimming: 0 bases; J trimming: 3 bases; junction bases outside the gene matches: 2. This CDR3 region has 14 residues. CDR1 is SGHRS and CDR2 is YFSETQ in the germline V gene.

This clone is a singleton in its sample. The genes are TRBV7-2 and TRBJ2-5; tentatively, D is TRBD2 (6 bases). V was shortened by 1 base and J by 2 bases, with 11 bases between the two germline ends. Germline CDR1 reads SGHTA; CDR2 reads FQGNSA. The CDR3 is made up of 15 amino acids. The CDR3 region has the DNA TGTGCCAGCAGCTTAGACCGGGGGAATCAAGAGACCCAGTACTTC. As protein: CASSLDRGNQETQYF.

The chain recombines TRBV6-5 with TRBJ2-2; D possibly corresponds to TRBD1 (5 bases). Germline lookup yields CDR1 MNHEY and CDR2 SVGAGI. The CDR3 runs to 15 residues. V dropped 6 bases and J dropped 4 bases, with 15 bases sitting between them. The CDR3 nucleotides are TGTGCCAGCAGGCTTAGCACAGGCGGCACCGGGGAGCTGTTTTTT. Translating it yields CASRLSTGGTGELFF.

The chain links TRBV6-5 to TRBJ1-1; TRBD1 is a possible D gene (6 bases). This CDR3 has 15 amino acids. V shed 6 bases and J shed 1 base, with 15 bases lying between them. CDR1 is MNHEY and CDR2 is SVGAGI in the germline V gene. The CDR3 coding sequence is TGTGCCAGCAGCCCCAGGGGTGAAGCGAACACTGAAGCTTTCTTT. Protein sequence: CASSPRGEANTEAFF.